Below, one TCR beta chain is given with its context. What antigen it recognizes has not been identified. No base quality values were provided; no much bigger clone lies one nucleotide off. The data originate from a study of T cell responses to AZD1222 COVID-19 vaccine (dated by TCRdb to the early 2020s). About the investigation overall: AZD1222 recipients with second doses at about 4 weeks or about 12 weeks were pooled, because spike-specific TCR depth and breadth did not differ between schedules. Trial participants were enrolled by age into 18-55, 56-69 and 70-plus year subgroups, with about 150, 27 and 61 TCR-sequenced participants respectively. A total of about 240 trial participants underwent TCR sequencing, of whom around 200 received two doses of AZD1222 and some 26 received two doses of the MenACWY control vaccine. Overall results and qualifications from the work: The 56-69-year group was small, and its depth increase did not reach significance, likely because of low power. Conclusions about previously exposed vaccinees are limited because only a handful of AZD1222 recipients were SARS-CoV-2 seropositive at baseline. Because no day 14 peak-response samples were available, the repertoires could be characterized only after the peak T cell response. Reportedly, close to half of the unique spike-specific TCRs recognized epitopes lying outside the regions that are mutated in the B.1.351 and B.1.1.7 variants. CD4 TCRs associated with the vaccine covered the entire spike protein, and the dominant responses were in regions 160-218 and 743-854. Participants were mostly white British and included more females than males, and it was suggested by the authors that clonal diversity may have been underestimated. After two AZD1222 doses, both the breadth and the depth of spike-specific TCRs were significantly higher than at day 0 and than in MenACWY recipients.

The time point label here, explained by the study, means: baseline before first vaccination. Vaccinee samples were obtained from the UK trials COV001 and COV002, which included a single-blind randomized controlled phase 2/3 trial of AZD1222 (ChAdOx1 nCoV-19) in healthy adults. For TCRbeta chain sequencing, PBMC samples from trial participants were taken at day 0 and at day 28 after the second dose. The CDR3 has 16 amino acids, counting the end cysteine and phenylalanine. Only the CDR3 DNA is retained, 48 bases long and in frame from the first base. V is cut by 1 base and J by 11 bases, and the space between the germline ends is 18 bases. CDR1 is given as MDHEN and CDR2 as SYDVKM, both from the germline V gene. The CDR3 regions of human TCRbeta chains were analyzed by immunosequencing. Per the source publication's procedure: Repertoire TCRs were checked for matches against a reference library of SARS-CoV-2-specific TCRs that had been generated using the MIRA antigen-specificity platform. Breadth was defined as the fraction of unique TCRs that were SARS-CoV-2-associated, and depth was defined as the fraction of total T cells that were SARS-CoV-2-associated. Each spike-specific TCR was assigned to its reactive spike region and to a CD4 or CD8 class using the MIRA data. Log10-transformed breadth and depth values were compared by one-way ANOVA with Sidak's multiple comparisons tests. TCRdb took this table from immuneACCESS and kept in-frame rearrangements with V and J called. Such tables lack part of the clones; where checked against another copy, unresolved V genes explain under half of the gap, and the rest is unexplained. From that table come the V and J calls and clone size; the DNA was used to work out D and trimming. Here the sample has approximately 65,000 clones; 65% to 80% occur a single time. Around 10% of the sample goes to the ten largest clones.

The rearranged segments are TRBV28 and TRBJ1-6; too little of a D gene remains to name it. This material consisted of peripheral blood, taken on day 0 of AZD1222 vaccination. This receptor was obtained from an adult in good health. The sequence in DNA is TGTGCCAGCAGTTTATTTATATTCGGGGAGTGGACACCCCTCCACTTT. This gives the protein CASSLFIFGEWTPLHF.